One TCR beta chain is described in this entry. The target antigen is unknown. This record belongs to a study of beta chain features in type 1 diabetes. General study results and limits: For cells with high TCR expression, cDNA sequencing could yield over-representation.

Per germline, CDR1 MDHEN and CDR2 SYDVKM. This CDR3 is 13 amino acids long. Trimming removed 7 bases from V and 6 bases from J; junction bases left unmatched: 4. The whole isolated RNA underwent reverse transcription, so sequencing captured expressed TCRB transcripts. Method: immunoSEQ multiplex PCR; TCRdb's copy keeps in-frame clones and lacks some. Of 110,000 to 150,000 clones in the sample, 6% to 7.5% are singletons; the top ten hold approximately 1.4%. Sequencing used central memory CD4+ T cells from blood. The receptor's source is a woman in her twenties or thirties in good health. This chain connects TRBV28 to TRBJ2-3; 10 bases match TRBD2. As DNA, the CDR3 is TGTGCCAGCAAGCGGGAGGGTAGGGATACGCAGTATTTT. Translating gives CASKREGRDTQYF.